This TCR beta chain is from a study of T cells after yellow fever vaccination. As for the study in general: SMART-Seq v4 Ultra Low Input served to prepare low-cell-number fractions.

Worth noting for this clonotype: The antigen remains undetermined.

From the 5' RACE reads, TCRdb called clonotypes with MiXCR, one entry per CDR3 protein. Of about 160,000 distinct CDR3 sequences listed, less than 9% are singletons. The study's findings and limits: In post-booster samples, most primary-vaccination clones reappeared (about 96% CD4, roughly 88% CD8).

Specimen: CD4+ T cells sorted from PBMCs, collected 5 days after the first yellow fever vaccination. The clonotype comes from a man younger than 35 who received the YFV17D yellow fever vaccine.

In DNA form, the CDR3 reads TGTGCCAGCACCCTACTAGCGGAAAACACCGGGGAGCTGTTTTTT. Protein product: CASTLLAENTGELFF. V is TRBV7-3 and J is TRBJ2-2, with TRBD2 identical over 8 bases. Looked up from germline, CDR1 is SGHTA and CDR2 is FQGTGA. The ends lost 7 bases at V and 2 bases at J; junction bases unmatched: 6. The CDR3 contains 15 residues.